Described below is a single T cell receptor beta chain sequence and its context. Its binding antigen is unknown. There are no base qualities to consult, and no much larger clone falls within one base. These data come from a study of technical replicates of blood from a few donors (dated 2017 in TCRdb). Library preparation used the immunoSEQ multiplex PCR assay. TCRdb took over this immuneACCESS table, retaining in-frame rearrangements with V and J assigned. Such tables are incomplete; in checked studies, under half of the missing clones stem from an unresolved V gene, and the remainder is unexplained. The sample has approximately 52,000 clones on record, approximately 90% of them singletons. Together, the top ten hold 3% to 5% of the sample. Taken from the germline V gene (reference sequence), the CDR1 and CDR2 loops are DFQATT and SNEGSKA. Cut back by 6 bases and 9 bases, the V and J ends lie 12 bases apart. From cysteine to phenylalanine, the CDR3 is 11 amino acids long. The sequence is cut down to CDR3 DNA, 33 bases in frame from base 1.

Rearrangement joined TRBV20-1 to TRBJ1-5, with the identity of the D gene unclear. The sequence was collected from a human donor in good health. Some clones in this sample may be carry-over from other donors' samples. Sequencing was carried out using PBMCs. The DNA sequence is given as TGCAGTGCCCCGCCCGGCGGGCCCCAGCATTTT. Translated, this gives CSAPPGGPQHF.